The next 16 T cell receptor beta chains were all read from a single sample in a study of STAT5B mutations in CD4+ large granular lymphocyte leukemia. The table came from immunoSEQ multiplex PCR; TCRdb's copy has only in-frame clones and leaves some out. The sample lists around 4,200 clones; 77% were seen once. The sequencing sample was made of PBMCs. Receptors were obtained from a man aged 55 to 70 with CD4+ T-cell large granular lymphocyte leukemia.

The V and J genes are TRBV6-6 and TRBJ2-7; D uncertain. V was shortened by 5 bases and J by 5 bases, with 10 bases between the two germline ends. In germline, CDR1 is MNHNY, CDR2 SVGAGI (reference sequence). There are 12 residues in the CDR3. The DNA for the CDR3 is TGTGCCAGCAGTACTAAAGGGAACGAGCAGTACTTC. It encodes CASSTKGNEQYF.

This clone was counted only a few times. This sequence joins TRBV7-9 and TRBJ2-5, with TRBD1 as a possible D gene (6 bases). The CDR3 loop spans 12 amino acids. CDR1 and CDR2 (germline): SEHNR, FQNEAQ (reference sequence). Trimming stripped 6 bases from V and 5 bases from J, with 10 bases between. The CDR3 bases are TGTGCCAGCAGTCAAACAGGGGAGACCCAGTACTTC. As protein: CASSQTGETQYF. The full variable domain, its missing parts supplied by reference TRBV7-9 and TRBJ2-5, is DTGVSQNPRHKITKRGQNVTFRCDPISEHNRLYWYRQTLGQGPEFLTYFQNEAQLEKSRLLSDRFSAERPKGSFSTLEIQRTEQGDSAMYLCASSQTGETQYFGPGTRLLVL.

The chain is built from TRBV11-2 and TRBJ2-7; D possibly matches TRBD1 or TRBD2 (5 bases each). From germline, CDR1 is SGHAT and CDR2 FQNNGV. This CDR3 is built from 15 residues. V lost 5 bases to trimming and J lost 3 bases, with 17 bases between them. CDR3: CASSRSGDLFYEQYF. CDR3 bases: TGTGCCAGCAGCCGGTCCGGGGACCTTTTCTACGAGCAGTACTTC.

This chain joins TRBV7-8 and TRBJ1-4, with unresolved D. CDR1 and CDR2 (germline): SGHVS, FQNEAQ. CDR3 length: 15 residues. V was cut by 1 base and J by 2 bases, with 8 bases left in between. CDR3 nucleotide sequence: TGTGCCAGCAGCTTAGACCGGTGGACTAATGAAAAACTGTTTTTT. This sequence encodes CASSLDRWTNEKLFF.

The CDR3 DNA reads as TGTGCCAGCAGCGTAGGGTACGGGGGGGCCGCAGAGACCCAGTACTTC. Its protein is CASSVGYGGAAETQYF. The V call is TRBV9, the J call TRBJ2-5, with 8 bases fitting TRBD2. The CDR3 consists of 16 residues. Germline assignment: CDR1 SGDLS and CDR2 YYNGEE. V lost 0 bases, J lost 4 bases, and 8 bases stayed unmatched.

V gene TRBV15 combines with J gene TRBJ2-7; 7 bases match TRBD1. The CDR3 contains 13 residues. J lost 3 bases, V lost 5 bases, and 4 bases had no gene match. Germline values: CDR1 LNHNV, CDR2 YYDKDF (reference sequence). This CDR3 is CATSLNRGYEQYF. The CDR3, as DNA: TGTGCCACCAGCCTAAACAGGGGCTACGAGCAGTACTTC.

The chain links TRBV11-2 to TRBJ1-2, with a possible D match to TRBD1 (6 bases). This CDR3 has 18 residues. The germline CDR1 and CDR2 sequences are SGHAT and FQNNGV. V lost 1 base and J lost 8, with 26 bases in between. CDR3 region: CASSLGTPPGAWRDGYTF. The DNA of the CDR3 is TGTGCCAGCAGCTTAGGCACCCCACCGGGGGCCTGGAGGGACGGCTACACCTTC. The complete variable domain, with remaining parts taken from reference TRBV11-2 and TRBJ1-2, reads EAGVAQSPRYKIIEKRQSVAFWCNPISGHATLYWYQQILGQGPKLLIQFQNNGVVDDSQLPKDRFSAERLKGVDSTLKIQPAKLEDSAVYLCASSLGTPPGAWRDGYTFGSGTRLTVV.

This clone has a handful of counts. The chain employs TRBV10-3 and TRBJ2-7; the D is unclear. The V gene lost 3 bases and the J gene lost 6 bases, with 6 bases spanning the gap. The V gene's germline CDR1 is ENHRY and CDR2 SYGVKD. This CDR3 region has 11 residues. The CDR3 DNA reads TGTGCCATCAGTGAAGCGATCGAGCAGTACTTC. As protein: CAISEAIEQYF.

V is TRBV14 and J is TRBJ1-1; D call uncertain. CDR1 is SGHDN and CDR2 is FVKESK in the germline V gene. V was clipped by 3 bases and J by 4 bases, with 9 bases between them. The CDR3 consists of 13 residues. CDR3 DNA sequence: TGTGCCAGCAGCCACCCCTGGGGCACTGAAGCTTTCTTT. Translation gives CASSHPWGTEAFF.

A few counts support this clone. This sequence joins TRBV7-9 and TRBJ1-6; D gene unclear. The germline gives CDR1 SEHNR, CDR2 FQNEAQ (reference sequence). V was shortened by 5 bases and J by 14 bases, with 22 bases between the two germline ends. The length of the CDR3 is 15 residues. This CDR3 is CASSQPMGGLWALHF. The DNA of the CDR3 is TGTGCCAGCAGCCAACCCATGGGCGGGTTGTGGGCCCTCCACTTT.

Here the CDR3 reads CSVAAPEGWNEQFF. CDR3 nucleotide sequence: TGCAGCGTTGCAGCGCCGGAGGGGTGGAATGAGCAGTTCTTC. This sequence joins TRBV29-1 and TRBJ2-1; maybe TRBD2 (6 bases). Trimming left V 4 bases short and J 7 bases short, with 17 bases between. CDR1 and CDR2 (germline): SQVTM, ANQGSEA. The CDR3 sequence is 14 residues long.

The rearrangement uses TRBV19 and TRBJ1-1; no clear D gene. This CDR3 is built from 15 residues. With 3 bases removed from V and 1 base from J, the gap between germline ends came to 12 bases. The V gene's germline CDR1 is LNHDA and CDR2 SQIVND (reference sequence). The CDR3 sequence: CASSIDPPQNTEAFF. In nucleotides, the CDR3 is TGTGCCAGTAGTATCGACCCGCCCCAGAACACTGAAGCTTTCTTT.

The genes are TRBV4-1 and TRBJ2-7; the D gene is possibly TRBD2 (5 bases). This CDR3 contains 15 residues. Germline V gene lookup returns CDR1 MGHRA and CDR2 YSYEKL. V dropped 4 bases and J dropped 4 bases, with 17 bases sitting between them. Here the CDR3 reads CASSPIFSGSYEQYF. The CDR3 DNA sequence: TGCGCCAGCAGCCCTATTTTCTCGGGGTCATACGAGCAGTACTTC.

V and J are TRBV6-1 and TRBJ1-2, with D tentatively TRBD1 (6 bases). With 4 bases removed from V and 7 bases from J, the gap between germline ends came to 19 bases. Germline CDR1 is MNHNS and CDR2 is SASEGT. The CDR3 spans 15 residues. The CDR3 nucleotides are TGTGCCAGCAGTGCTTCCAGTTCGGGGGCGATTGGCTACACCTTC. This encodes CASSASSSGAIGYTF.

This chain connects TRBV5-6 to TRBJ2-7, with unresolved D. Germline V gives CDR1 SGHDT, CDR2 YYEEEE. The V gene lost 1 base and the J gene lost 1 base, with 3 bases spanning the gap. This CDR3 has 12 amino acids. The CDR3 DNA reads TGTGCCAGCAGCTTGAATTCCTACGAGCAGTACTTC. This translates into CASSLNSYEQYF. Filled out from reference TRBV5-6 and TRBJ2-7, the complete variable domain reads DAGVTQSPTHLIKTRGQQVTLRCSPKSGHDTVSWYQQALGQGPQFIFQYYEEEERQRGNFPDRFSGHQFPNYSSELNVNALLLGDSALYLCASSLNSYEQYFGPGTRLTVT.

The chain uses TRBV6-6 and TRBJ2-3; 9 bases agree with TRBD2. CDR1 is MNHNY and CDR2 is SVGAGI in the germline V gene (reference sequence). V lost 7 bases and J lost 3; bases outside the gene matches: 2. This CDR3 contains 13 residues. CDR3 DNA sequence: TGTGCCAGCACTAGCGGGGAAACAGATACGCAGTATTTT. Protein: CASTSGETDTQYF.